This T cell receptor beta chain was retrieved from a study of regulatory T cells in long-lasting Graves disease. This clonotype was observed a handful of times. What it recognizes is unknown. There are 13 residues in the CDR3. J was trimmed by 5 bases and V by 10 bases; bases with no gene match: 7. Germline V CDR1 and CDR2: LNHDA, SQIVND (reference sequence). Time point indicated: newly diagnosed GD, antithyroid drugs for less than 3 months. Extracted RNA from PBMCs served as the source of the TCR library. Arm-PCR of CDR3 regions and iRepertoire HTBI primers were used to build TCR beta libraries. In the study's own analysis: Across all samples, about 59 TRBV segments and 15 or so TRBJ segments were identified. TCRdb itself ran the multiplex PCR reads through MiXCR, one entry per CDR3 protein. TCRdb's processing, not the authors', yielded these V and J calls. The sample has almost 450,000 distinct CDR3 sequences, around 17% seen once.

Study observations and caveats: Persistent disease exhibited a predilection for TRBV28, TRBJ1-2 and TRBJ2-5.

This same sample was also part of a study on T cells in Graves' hyperthyroidism and ophthalmopathy. That source notes: The TCR CDR3 first-round RT-PCR relied on the HTBI primer set.

The TCR originated in a woman aged 25-40 years with Graves disease. This sequence joins TRBV19 and TRBJ1-5, with TRBD1 matching over 8 bases. Sample: peripheral blood mononuclear cells (PBMCs), taken at new diagnosis, from a patient treated with antithyroid drugs. The CDR3 sequence is CATGQGGDQPQHF. The DNA of the CDR3 is TGTGCCACAGGACAGGGTGGGGATCAGCCCCAGCATTTT.